The text below deals with one T cell receptor beta chain. This clone was observed once. Its target antigen remains unknown. Base qualities are missing; no much larger clone stands one base away. This record comes from a study of vaccination effects on CD4 cells after COVID-19 (dated by TCRdb to between 2021 and 2022). For context, the study as a whole: Two doses of either the BNT162b2 or the mRNA-1273 mRNA SARS-CoV-2 vaccine were administered to participants. In both COVID-19 convalescent patients and infection-naive vaccine recipients, the study compared SARS-CoV-2 spike-specific CD4+ TCR repertoires from before mRNA vaccination with those from after it. A total of 10 COVID-19 convalescent patients and several SARS-CoV-2-naive healthy vaccine recipients were included in the full study. The Oncomine TCR Beta short-read assay on an Illumina iSeq 100 was used to sequence cultures from other donors in the study. On the study overall, not on this receptor specifically: The study was limited by a small number of convalescent patients and lacked early post-infection timepoints. In healthy vaccine recipients, vaccine-induced clones were almost all SARS-CoV-2 mono-reactive, with only 1 of 255 being cross-reactive with common cold coronaviruses. Clones induced by infection and clones induced by vaccination both contracted markedly at late timepoints after vaccination, which fits with T cell responses waning over time.

The CDR3 starts with the cysteine, ends with the phenylalanine, and has 16 residues. The DNA shown is the 48-base CDR3, in frame from base 1. From V the trimming removes 2 bases and from J it removes 4 bases, while the gene matches leave 6 bases of the junction unaccounted for. The CDR1 and CDR2 encoded by the germline V gene are SGDLS and YYNGEE. To identify antigen-specific CD4+ T cell clonotypes by their expansion, the ViraFEST assay first stimulated PBMC with viral peptide pools and then applied TCR sequencing. After about 10 days of culture, CD4+ T cells were isolated with the EasySep CD4+ T cell isolation kit. Negative nucleocapsid antibody results before and after vaccination confirmed that the healthy vaccine recipients had no prior SARS-CoV-2 infection. Fewer than 2.5 million PBMC per well were cultured in IMDM with around 5% human AB serum, roughly 11 IU/ml IL-2 and gentamicin, plus 10 ug/ml peptides. Half of the culture medium was replaced with fresh IL-2-containing medium on days 3 and 7. Unless noted otherwise, every peptide stimulation condition was cultured in triplicate wells. Using Ficoll-Paque Plus gradient centrifugation, PBMC were separated from whole blood and then either used fresh or cryopreserved at -140C. The overlapping peptide pools covered the spike proteins of SARS-CoV-2 and of the common cold coronaviruses HCoV-NL63, HCoV-OC43 and HCoV-229E. Genomic DNA was extracted from cultured CD4+ T cells with the QIAamp micro DNA kit.

Library method: the immunoSEQ multiplex PCR assay. DNA from the CD4+ T cells that had been cultured and isolated underwent TCR beta CDR3 sequencing. As for the authors' bioinformatics: The analysis removed non-productive TCR sequences, trimmed reads to the CDR3 region, and retained only CDR3s that were 7 or more amino acids long. Antigen-specific clonotypes were identified with the MANAFEST web app by comparing expansion in peptide wells against reference cultures. Positive clones required FDR<0.05 expansion versus reference and all other wells, odds ratio above 5, and frequency above 0.1% in two replicate wells. Clonotypes significantly expanded in SARS-CoV-2 spike wells and in at least one common cold coronavirus spike condition were defined as cross-reactive. CDR3 similarity was assessed by Levenshtein distance with the stringdist R package, and unrooted trees were built with ape in R 3.6.1. The table comes from immuneACCESS by way of TCRdb, which keeps in-frame sequences with V and J called. Part of the clones is missing from these tables; in studies checked, under half for an unresolved V gene and the rest for unknown reasons. For V, J and clone size, that table is used; D and trimming come from the DNA. The sample table lists under 70,000 clones, 75% of them with a count of one. Of the sample, roughly 4% falls within the top ten clones.

This receptor was taken from a human donor who received a COVID-19 vaccine. Here the chain combines TRBV9 and TRBJ2-1; TRBD1 aligns with 10 central bases. This specimen consisted of CD4+ T cells from PBMCs cultured with HCoV-OC43 spike peptides, obtained before COVID-19 vaccination. This sample's cell subset or site label indicates: HCoV-OC43 spike overlapping peptide pool stimulation. This receptor carries the CDR3 CASSVSGTGVYNEQFF. The DNA sequence follows: TGTGCCAGCAGCGTTTCTGGGACAGGGGTATACAATGAGCAGTTCTTC. With all but the CDR3 taken from the reference TRBV9 and TRBJ2-1 genes, the full variable domain is: DSGVTQTPKHLITATGQRVTLRCSPRSGDLSVYWYQQSLDQGLQFLIQYYNGEERAKGNILERFSAQQFPDLHSELNLSSLELGDSALYFCASSVSGTGVYNEQFFGPGTRLTVL.